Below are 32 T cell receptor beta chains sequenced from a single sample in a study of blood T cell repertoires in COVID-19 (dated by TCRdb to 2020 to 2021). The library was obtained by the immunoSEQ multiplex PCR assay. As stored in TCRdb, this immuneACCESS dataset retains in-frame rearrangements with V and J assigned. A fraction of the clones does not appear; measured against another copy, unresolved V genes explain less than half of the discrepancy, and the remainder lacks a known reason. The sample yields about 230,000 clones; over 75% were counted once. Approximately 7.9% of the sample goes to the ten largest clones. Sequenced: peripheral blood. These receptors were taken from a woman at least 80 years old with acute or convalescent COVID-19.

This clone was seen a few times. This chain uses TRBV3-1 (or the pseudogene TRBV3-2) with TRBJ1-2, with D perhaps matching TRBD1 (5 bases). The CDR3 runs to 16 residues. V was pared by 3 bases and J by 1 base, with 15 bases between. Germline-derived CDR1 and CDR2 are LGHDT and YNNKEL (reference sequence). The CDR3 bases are TGTGCCAGCAGCCAGGCGGGGGGTGGAGGTAACTATGGCTACACCTTC. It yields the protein CASSQAGGGGNYGYTF.

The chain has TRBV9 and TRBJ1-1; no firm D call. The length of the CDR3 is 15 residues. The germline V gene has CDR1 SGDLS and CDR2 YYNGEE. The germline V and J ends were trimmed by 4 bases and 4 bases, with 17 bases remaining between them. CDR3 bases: TGTGCCAGCAGCCCTCGCCAGGCCGGGGTCACTGAAGCTTTCTTT. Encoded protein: CASSPRQAGVTEAFF. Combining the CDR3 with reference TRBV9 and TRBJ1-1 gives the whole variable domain DSGVTQTPKHLITATGQRVTLRCSPRSGDLSVYWYQQSLDQGLQFLIQYYNGEERAKGNILERFSAQQFPDLHSELNLSSLELGDSALYFCASSPRQAGVTEAFFGQGTRLTVV.

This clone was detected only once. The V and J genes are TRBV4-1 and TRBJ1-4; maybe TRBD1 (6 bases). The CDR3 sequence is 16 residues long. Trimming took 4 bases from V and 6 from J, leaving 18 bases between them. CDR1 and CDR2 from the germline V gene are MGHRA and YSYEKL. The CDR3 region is CASSLSQGNGYEKLFF. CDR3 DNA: TGCGCCAGCAGCCTCAGCCAGGGGAATGGGTATGAAAAACTGTTTTTT.

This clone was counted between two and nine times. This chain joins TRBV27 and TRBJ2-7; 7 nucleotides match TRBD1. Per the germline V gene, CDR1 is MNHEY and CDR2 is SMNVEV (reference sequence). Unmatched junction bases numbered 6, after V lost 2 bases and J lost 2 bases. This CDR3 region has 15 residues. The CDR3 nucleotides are TGTGCCAGCAGTTTAGGCCCCCAGGGGGCCTACGAGCAGTACTTC. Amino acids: CASSLGPQGAYEQYF.

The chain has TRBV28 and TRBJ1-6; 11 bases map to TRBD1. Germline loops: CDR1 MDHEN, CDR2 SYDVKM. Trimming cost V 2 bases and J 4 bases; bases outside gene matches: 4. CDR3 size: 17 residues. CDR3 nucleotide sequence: TGTGCCAGCAGTTTACCTGGACAGGGGGCGTATAATTCACCCCTCCACTTT. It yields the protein CASSLPGQGAYNSPLHF.

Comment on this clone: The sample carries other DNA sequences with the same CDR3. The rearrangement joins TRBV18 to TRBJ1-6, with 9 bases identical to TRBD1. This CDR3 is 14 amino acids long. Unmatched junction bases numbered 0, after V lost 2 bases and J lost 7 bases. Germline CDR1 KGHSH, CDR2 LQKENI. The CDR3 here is CASSPGTGNSPLHF. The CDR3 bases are TGTGCCAGCTCACCAGGGACAGGGAATTCACCCCTCCACTTT.

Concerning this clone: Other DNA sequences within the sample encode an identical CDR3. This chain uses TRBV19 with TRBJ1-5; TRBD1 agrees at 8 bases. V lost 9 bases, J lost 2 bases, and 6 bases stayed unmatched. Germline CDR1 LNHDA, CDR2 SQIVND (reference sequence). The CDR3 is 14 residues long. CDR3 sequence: CASVPGQGNQPQHF. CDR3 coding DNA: TGTGCCAGCGTACCGGGACAGGGCAATCAGCCCCAGCATTTT.

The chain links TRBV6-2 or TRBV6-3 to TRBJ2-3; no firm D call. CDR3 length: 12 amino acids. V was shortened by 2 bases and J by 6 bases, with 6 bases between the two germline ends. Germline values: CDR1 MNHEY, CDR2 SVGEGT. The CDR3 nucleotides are TGTGCCAGCAGTTACGCCGGGGATACGCAGTATTTT. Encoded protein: CASSYAGDTQYF.

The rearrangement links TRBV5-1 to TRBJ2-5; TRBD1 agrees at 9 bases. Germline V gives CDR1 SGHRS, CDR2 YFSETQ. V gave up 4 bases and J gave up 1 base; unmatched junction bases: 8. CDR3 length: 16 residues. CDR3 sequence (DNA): TGCGCCAGCAGCGGAGGACAGGGGCCCTCCCAAGAGACCCAGTACTTC. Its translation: CASSGGQGPSQETQYF.

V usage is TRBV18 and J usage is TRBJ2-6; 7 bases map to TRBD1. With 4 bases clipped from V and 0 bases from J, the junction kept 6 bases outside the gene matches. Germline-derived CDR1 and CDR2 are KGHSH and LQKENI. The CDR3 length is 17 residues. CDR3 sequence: CASSHGQALSGANVLTF. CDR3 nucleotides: TGTGCCAGCTCACACGGACAGGCTCTCTCTGGGGCCAACGTCCTGACTTTC.

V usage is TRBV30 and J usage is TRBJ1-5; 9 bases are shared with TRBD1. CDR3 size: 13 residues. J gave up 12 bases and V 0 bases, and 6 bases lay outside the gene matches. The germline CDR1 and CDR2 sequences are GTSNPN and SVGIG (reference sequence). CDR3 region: CAWSVSRTGDQHF. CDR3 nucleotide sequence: TGTGCCTGGAGTGTATCGAGGACAGGGGACCAGCATTTT. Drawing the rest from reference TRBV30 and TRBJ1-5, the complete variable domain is SQTIHQWPATLVQPVGSPLSLECTVEGTSNPNLYWYRQAAGRGLQLLFYSVGIGQISSEVPQNLSASRPQDRQFILSSKKLLLSDSGFYLCAWSVSRTGDQHFGDGTRLSIL.

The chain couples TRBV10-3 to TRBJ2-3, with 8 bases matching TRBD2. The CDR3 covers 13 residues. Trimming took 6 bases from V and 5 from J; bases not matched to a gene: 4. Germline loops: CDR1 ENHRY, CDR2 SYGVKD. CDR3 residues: CAIRREVKDTQYF. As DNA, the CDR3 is TGTGCCATCAGGCGGGAGGTCAAAGATACGCAGTATTTT.

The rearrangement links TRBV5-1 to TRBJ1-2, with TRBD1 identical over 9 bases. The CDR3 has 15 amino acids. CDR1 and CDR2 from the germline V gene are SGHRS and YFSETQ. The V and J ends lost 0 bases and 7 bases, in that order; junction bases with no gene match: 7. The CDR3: CASSLGTGEVSGYTF. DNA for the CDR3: TGCGCCAGCAGCTTGGGGACAGGGGAGGTCTCTGGCTACACCTTC.

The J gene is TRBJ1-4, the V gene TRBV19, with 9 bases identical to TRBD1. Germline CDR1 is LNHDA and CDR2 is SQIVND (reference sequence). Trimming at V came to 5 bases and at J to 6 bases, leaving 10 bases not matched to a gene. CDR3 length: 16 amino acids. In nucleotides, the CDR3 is TGTGCCAGTAGTTCCTCACCGGACAGGGGTGATGAAAAACTGTTTTTT. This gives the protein CASSSSPDRGDEKLFF.

The CDR3 DNA reads as TGTGCCAGCAGCTTAGCGTTTGGACAGATCTACGAGCAGTACTTC. Its translation: CASSLAFGQIYEQYF. The chain links TRBV7-2 to TRBJ2-7, with D possibly TRBD1 on 6 matching bases. V was shortened by 0 bases and J by 3 bases, with 12 bases between the two germline ends. This CDR3 has 15 residues. CDR1 SGHTA and CDR2 FQGNSA come from the germline V gene.

This chain's CDR3 is CASSPRGPRETQYF. The CDR3 DNA reads TGTGCCAGCTCACCCAGGGGGCCAAGGGAGACCCAGTACTTC. This rearrangement joins TRBV18 to TRBJ2-5; TRBD1 aligns across 8 bases. The J segment lost 5 bases and the V segment lost 3 bases, leaving 5 bases of the junction unmatched. Germline V gene sequence: CDR1 KGHSH, CDR2 LQKENI. The CDR3 has 14 amino acids.

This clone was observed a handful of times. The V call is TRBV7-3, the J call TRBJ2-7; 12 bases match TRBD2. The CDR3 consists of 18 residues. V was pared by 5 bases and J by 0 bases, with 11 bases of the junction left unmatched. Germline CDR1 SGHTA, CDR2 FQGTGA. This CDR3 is CASSPGTSGFQSSYEQYF. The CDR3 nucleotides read TGTGCCAGCAGCCCCGGGACTAGCGGGTTCCAGAGCTCCTACGAGCAGTACTTC.

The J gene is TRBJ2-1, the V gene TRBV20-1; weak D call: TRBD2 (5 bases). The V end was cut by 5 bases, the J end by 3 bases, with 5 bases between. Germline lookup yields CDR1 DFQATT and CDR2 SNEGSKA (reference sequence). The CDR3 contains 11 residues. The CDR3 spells CSAGLYNEQFF. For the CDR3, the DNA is TGCAGTGCTGGACTCTACAATGAGCAGTTCTTC.

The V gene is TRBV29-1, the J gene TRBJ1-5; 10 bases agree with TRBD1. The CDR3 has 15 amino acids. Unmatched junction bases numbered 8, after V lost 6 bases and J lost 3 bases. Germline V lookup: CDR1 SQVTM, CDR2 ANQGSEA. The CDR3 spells CSVERGQGFNQPQHF. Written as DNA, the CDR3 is TGCAGCGTGGAAAGGGGACAGGGGTTCAATCAGCCCCAGCATTTT.

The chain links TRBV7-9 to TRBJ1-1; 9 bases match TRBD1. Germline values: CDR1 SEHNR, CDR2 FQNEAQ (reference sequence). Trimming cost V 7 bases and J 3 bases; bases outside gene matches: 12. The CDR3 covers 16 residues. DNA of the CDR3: TGTGCCAGCACCACCGACAGGGGGTTGTCCTACACTGAAGCTTTCTTT. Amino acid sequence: CASTTDRGLSYTEAFF.

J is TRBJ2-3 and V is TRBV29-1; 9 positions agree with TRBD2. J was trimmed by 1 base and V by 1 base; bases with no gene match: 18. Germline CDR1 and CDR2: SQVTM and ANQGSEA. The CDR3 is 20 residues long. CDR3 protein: CSVEAHPGAGGHFRTDTQYF. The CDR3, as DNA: TGCAGCGTTGAAGCCCACCCAGGGGCGGGAGGGCACTTCCGCACAGATACGCAGTATTTT.

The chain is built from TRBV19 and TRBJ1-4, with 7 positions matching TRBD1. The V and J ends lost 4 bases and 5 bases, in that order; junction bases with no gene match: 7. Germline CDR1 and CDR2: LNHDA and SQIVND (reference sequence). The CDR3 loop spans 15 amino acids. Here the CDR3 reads CASSTRTGPNEKLFF. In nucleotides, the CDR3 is TGTGCCAGTAGTACCCGGACAGGTCCGAATGAAAAACTGTTTTTT.

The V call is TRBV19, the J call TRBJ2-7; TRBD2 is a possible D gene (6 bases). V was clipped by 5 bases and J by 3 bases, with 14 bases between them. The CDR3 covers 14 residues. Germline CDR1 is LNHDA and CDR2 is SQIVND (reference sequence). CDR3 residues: CASSLGGDIYEQYF. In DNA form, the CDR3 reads TGTGCCAGTAGTTTGGGGGGTGATATCTACGAGCAGTACTTC.

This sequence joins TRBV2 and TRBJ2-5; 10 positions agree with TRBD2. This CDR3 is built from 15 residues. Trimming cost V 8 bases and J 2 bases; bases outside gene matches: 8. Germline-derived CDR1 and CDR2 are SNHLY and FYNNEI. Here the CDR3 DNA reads TGTGCCAGCTTTTGGGGAGCGGGGGGGCAAGAGACCCAGTACTTC. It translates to CASFWGAGGQETQYF.

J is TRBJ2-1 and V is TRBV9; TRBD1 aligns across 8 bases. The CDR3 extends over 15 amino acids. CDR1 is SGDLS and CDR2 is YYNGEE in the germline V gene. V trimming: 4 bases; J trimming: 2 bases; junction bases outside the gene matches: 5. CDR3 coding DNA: TGTGCCAGCAGCTCTCCCAGGGGGCCCTACAATGAGCAGTTCTTC. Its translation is CASSSPRGPYNEQFF.

The CDR3 DNA is TGTGCCAGCAGCCCCCACATCCACAGAAAATATAGCAATCAGCCCCAGCATTTT. It codes for CASSPHIHRKYSNQPQHF. V usage is TRBV7-9 and J usage is TRBJ1-5; no definite D call. The CDR3 runs 18 residues. From germline, CDR1 is SEHNR and CDR2 FQNEAQ (reference sequence). The V gene lost 5 bases and the J gene lost 0 bases, with 20 bases spanning the gap.

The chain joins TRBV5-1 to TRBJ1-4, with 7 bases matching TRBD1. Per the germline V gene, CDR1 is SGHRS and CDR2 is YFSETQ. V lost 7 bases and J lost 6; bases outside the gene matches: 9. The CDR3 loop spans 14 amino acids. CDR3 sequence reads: CASQSGQGDEKLFF. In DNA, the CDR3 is TGCGCCAGCCAAAGTGGGCAGGGGGATGAAAAACTGTTTTTT.

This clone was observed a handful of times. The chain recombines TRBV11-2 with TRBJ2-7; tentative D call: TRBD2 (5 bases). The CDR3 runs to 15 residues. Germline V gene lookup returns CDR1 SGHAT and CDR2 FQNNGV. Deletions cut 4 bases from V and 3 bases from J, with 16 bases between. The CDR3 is CASSSPGDLGYEQYF. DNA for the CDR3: TGTGCCAGCAGCTCCCCCGGGGATTTGGGCTACGAGCAGTACTTC.

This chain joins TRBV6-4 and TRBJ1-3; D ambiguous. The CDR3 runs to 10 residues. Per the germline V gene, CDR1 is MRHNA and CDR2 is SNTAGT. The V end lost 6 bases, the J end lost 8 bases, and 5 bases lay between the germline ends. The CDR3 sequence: CASRPDTIYF. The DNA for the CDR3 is TGTGCCAGCAGGCCAGACACCATATATTTT.

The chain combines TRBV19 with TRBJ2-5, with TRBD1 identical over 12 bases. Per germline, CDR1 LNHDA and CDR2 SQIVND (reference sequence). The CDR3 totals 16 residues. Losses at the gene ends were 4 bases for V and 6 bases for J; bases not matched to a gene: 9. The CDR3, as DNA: TGTGCCAGTAGTACACGCGGGGACAGGGGGCTGAAGACCCAGTACTTC. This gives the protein CASSTRGDRGLKTQYF.

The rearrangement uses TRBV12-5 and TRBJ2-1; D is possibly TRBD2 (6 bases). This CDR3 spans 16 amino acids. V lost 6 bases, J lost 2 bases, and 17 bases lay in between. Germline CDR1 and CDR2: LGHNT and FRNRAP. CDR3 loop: CASGPPGTLPYNEQFF. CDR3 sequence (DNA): TGTGCTAGTGGCCCCCCCGGGACTCTCCCCTACAATGAGCAGTTCTTC.

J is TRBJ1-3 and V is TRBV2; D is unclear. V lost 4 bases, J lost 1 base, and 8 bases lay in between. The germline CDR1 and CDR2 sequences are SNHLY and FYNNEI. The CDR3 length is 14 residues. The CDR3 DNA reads TGTGCCAGCAGTGTCGTGGCTTCTGGAAACACCATATATTTT. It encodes CASSVVASGNTIYF.